These 28 T cell receptor beta chains were sequenced from one sample in a study of T cell responses to AZD1222 COVID-19 vaccine. Sequenced by immunoSEQ multiplex PCR; TCRdb stores in-frame clones only, minus some. The repertoire consists of over 120,000 clones, with about 93% occurring once and the leading ten covering 7.5% to 9.5%. The sequenced sample was peripheral blood, obtained on day 0 of AZD1222 vaccination. These receptors originate from an adult in good health.

This clone was counted a single time. V and J are TRBV3-1 (or the pseudogene TRBV3-2) and TRBJ2-2; TRBD2 matches at 8 bases. Germline V gene lookup returns CDR1 LGHDT and CDR2 YNNKEL (reference sequence). V shed 3 bases, J shed 3 bases, and the junction held 9 bases outside the gene matches. The CDR3 runs to 17 residues. The DNA for the CDR3 is TGTGCCAGCAGCCATAGACGGGGGGGCCATGACACCGGGGAGCTGTTTTTT. This codes for CASSHRRGGHDTGELFF.

J is TRBJ1-2 and V is TRBV5-1; TRBD1 is a possible D gene (6 bases). Per the germline V gene, CDR1 is SGHRS and CDR2 is YFSETQ. V dropped 2 bases and J dropped 7 bases, with 9 bases sitting between them. The CDR3 is made up of 12 amino acids. The CDR3 protein is CASSLGQTGYTF. The CDR3 nucleotides read TGCGCCAGCAGCTTAGGACAGACTGGCTACACCTTC.

This clone was found once. The chain employs TRBV30 and TRBJ1-1; D is undetermined. This CDR3 is 12 amino acids long. The germline gives CDR1 GTSNPN, CDR2 SVGIG (reference sequence). V lost 8 bases and J 4 bases, leaving 14 bases between the germline ends. CDR3 nucleotides: TGTGCCGGTTCTGGGGTGGGCACTGAAGCTTTCTTT. Translating it yields CAGSGVGTEAFF.

This rearrangement joins TRBV2 to TRBJ1-1; D possibly corresponds to TRBD1 (6 bases). Germline lookup yields CDR1 SNHLY and CDR2 FYNNEI. The CDR3 runs to 15 residues. The V end was cut by 8 bases, the J end by 5 bases, with 21 bases between. CDR3 bases: TGTGCCAGCGGCCGGAGGGGGGCCGCCGGGACTGAAGCTTTCTTT. This sequence encodes CASGRRGAAGTEAFF.

The chain uses TRBV7-9 and TRBJ1-5; no reliable D call. V lost 3 bases, J lost 7 bases, and 7 bases lay in between. CDR1 and CDR2 from the germline V gene are SEHNR and FQNEAQ (reference sequence). The CDR3 has 12 residues. The CDR3, as DNA: TGTGCCAGCAGCTTCCCTGGGCAGCCCCAGCATTTT. Amino acids: CASSFPGQPQHF.

The gene calls are TRBV4-2 and TRBJ2-7; D might be TRBD1 (6 bases). The V end lost 2 bases, the J end lost 5 bases, and 10 bases lay between the germline ends. This CDR3 contains 13 residues. Per the germline V gene, CDR1 is LGHNA and CDR2 is YNFKEQ. The CDR3, as DNA: TGTGCCAGCAGCCAAACAAGGGGGAACGAGCAGTACTTC. Translated, it gives CASSQTRGNEQYF.

This clone turned up a few times. This chain links TRBV2 with TRBJ1-2; no definite D call. V was cut by 4 bases and J by 7 bases, with 7 bases left in between. CDR3 length equals 11 residues. Germline-derived CDR1 and CDR2 are SNHLY and FYNNEI. In nucleotides, the CDR3 is TGTGCCAGCAGTGTGCGGGTTGGCTACACCTTC. It yields the protein CASSVRVGYTF.

In DNA, the CDR3 is TGTGCCATAACACAGGGGCTTGCTGGCTACACCTTC. Protein: CAITQGLAGYTF. The genes are TRBV6-5 and TRBJ1-2, with 7 bases aligning to TRBD1. The germline V gene encodes CDR1 MNHEY and CDR2 SVGAGI. With 10 bases clipped from V and 7 bases from J, the junction kept 9 bases outside the gene matches. The CDR3 loop spans 12 amino acids.

V is TRBV7-2 and J is TRBJ1-3, with TRBD1 matching 7 bases. The CDR3 runs to 17 residues. The germline V gene has CDR1 SGHTA and CDR2 FQGNSA. V was clipped by 5 bases and J by 2 bases; unmatched bases: 12. In nucleotides, the CDR3 is TGTGCCAGCAGCCCCCGACAGGGCGTAATCACTGGAAACACCATATATTTT. This translates into CASSPRQGVITGNTIYF.

This rearrangement joins TRBV11-3 to TRBJ2-1; D perhaps matches TRBD1 (6 bases). The CDR3 runs to 15 residues. Germline CDR1 reads SGHNT; CDR2 reads YENEEA. V lost 4 bases and J lost 5, with 15 bases in between. Here the CDR3 DNA reads TGTGCCAGCAGCTCACCAGGGGATGGTCACAATGAGCAGTTCTTC. Translated, it gives CASSSPGDGHNEQFF.

For this clone: The junction shows a germline mismatch at one end, possibly a read error. The CDR3 bases are TGTGCCAGTAGGATAGGGACCAGGGATAATTCACCCCTCCACTTT. This codes for CASRIGTRDNSPLHF. J is TRBJ1-6 and V is TRBV19, with D tentatively TRBD1 (5 bases). Germline V gene data show CDR1 as LNHDA and CDR2 as SQIVND (reference sequence). The length of the CDR3 is 15 residues.

J is TRBJ1-1 and V is TRBV7-6; TRBD1 agrees at 11 bases. J lost 5 bases, V lost 2 bases, and 7 bases had no gene match. The CDR3 is 16 amino acids. The germline V gene has CDR1 SGHVS and CDR2 FNYEAQ. CDR3 loop: CASSLSRTGGLTEAFF. The CDR3 DNA follows: TGTGCCAGCAGCTTATCCCGGACAGGGGGCCTGACTGAAGCTTTCTTT.

Written as DNA, the CDR3 is TGTGCCTGGAGTGTAAAAGGCGGGGGGTGGTACGAGCAGTACTTC. It is translated as CAWSVKGGGWYEQYF. This chain links TRBV30 with TRBJ2-7; 8 nucleotides agree with TRBD2. Trimming at V came to 0 bases and at J to 4 bases, leaving 8 bases not matched to a gene. CDR1 GTSNPN and CDR2 SVGIG come from the germline V gene (reference sequence). CDR3 size: 15 residues. The variable domain in full, completed from reference TRBV30 and TRBJ2-7, reads SQTIHQWPATLVQPVGSPLSLECTVEGTSNPNLYWYRQAAGRGLQLLFYSVGIGQISSEVPQNLSASRPQDRQFILSSKKLLLSDSGFYLCAWSVKGGGWYEQYFGPGTRLTVT.

The V gene is TRBV7-9, the J gene TRBJ1-1; possible D gene TRBD1, 6 bases. This CDR3 region has 16 residues. The germline V gene encodes CDR1 SEHNR and CDR2 FQNEAQ (reference sequence). V lost 1 base and J lost 3, with 15 bases in between. CDR3 sequence: CASSLGGWGRDTEAFF. CDR3 DNA: TGTGCCAGCAGCTTAGGAGGGTGGGGGCGAGACACTGAAGCTTTCTTT.

The V and J genes are TRBV12-3 or TRBV12-4 and TRBJ2-7; D gene unclear. V dropped 2 bases and J dropped 5 bases, with 4 bases sitting between them. This CDR3 has 11 residues. CDR3 amino acids: CASSLFHEQYF. The CDR3 DNA sequence: TGTGCCAGCAGTTTATTCCACGAGCAGTACTTC.

The chain joins TRBV7-2 to TRBJ1-5, with D unclear. Germline V gene sequence: CDR1 SGHTA, CDR2 FQGNSA. V was pared by 3 bases and J by 0 bases, with 3 bases between. The CDR3 is made up of 13 amino acids. The CDR3 loop reads CASSFGSNQPQHF. In nucleotides, the CDR3 is TGTGCCAGCAGCTTCGGTAGCAATCAGCCCCAGCATTTT.

This rearrangement joins TRBV28 to TRBJ1-3; 8 nucleotides agree with TRBD1. This CDR3 has 15 amino acids. V shed 6 bases, J shed 13 bases, and the junction held 17 bases outside the gene matches. CDR1 MDHEN and CDR2 SYDVKM come from the germline V gene. The CDR3 DNA reads TGTGCCAGCAGCACCGGGACAGGCCATCTGGGACAGATATATTTT. Protein product: CASSTGTGHLGQIYF.

The chain carries TRBV27 and TRBJ1-2; perhaps TRBD1 as D (5 bases). V lost 6 bases to trimming and J lost 3 bases, with 11 bases between them. CDR1 is MNHEY, CDR2 SMNVEV, per germline (reference sequence). The CDR3 totals 13 residues. This CDR3 is CASRKQEDYGYTF. The CDR3 nucleotides read TGTGCCAGCAGGAAACAGGAGGACTATGGCTACACCTTC.

The chain carries TRBV30 and TRBJ2-7; no clear D. V was shortened by 0 bases and J by 1 base, with 7 bases between the two germline ends. From germline, CDR1 is GTSNPN and CDR2 SVGIG (reference sequence). The CDR3 runs to 13 residues. The CDR3 reads CAWSVHRSYEQYF. As DNA, the CDR3 is TGTGCCTGGAGTGTACACAGATCCTACGAGCAGTACTTC.

The V and J genes are TRBV4-3 and TRBJ2-7, with D possibly matching TRBD1 (6 bases). The CDR3 is 15 amino acids. The V gene's germline CDR1 is LGHNA and CDR2 YSLEER. Between the trimmed V and J ends, which lost 3 bases and 6 bases, there was a span of 18 bases. The CDR3 DNA sequence: TGCGCCAGCAGCCAGACCGGGACAAGGGGCCTCGAGCAGTACTTC. Translating gives CASSQTGTRGLEQYF.

Only one count was recorded for this clone. The CDR3 loop reads CASSRLGGRPMNTEAFF. The CDR3 nucleotides read TGTGCCAGCAGTCGGCTGGGTGGCAGACCTATGAACACTGAAGCTTTCTTT. The rearrangement joins TRBV27 to TRBJ1-1; D gene unclear. The CDR3 is 17 residues long. Germline V gives CDR1 MNHEY, CDR2 SMNVEV (reference sequence). Between the trimmed V and J ends, which lost 5 bases and 0 bases, there was a span of 19 bases.

V is TRBV29-1 and J is TRBJ1-1; no reliable D call. Germline values: CDR1 SQVTM, CDR2 ANQGSEA. Deletions cut 4 bases from V and 1 base from J, with 16 bases between. This CDR3 contains 15 residues. DNA of the CDR3: TGCAGCGTTGGAGGTGGGTACAGCCCGAACACTGAAGCTTTCTTT. Its protein is CSVGGGYSPNTEAFF.

This clone was seen a handful of times. The gene calls are TRBV4-3 and TRBJ1-1; D ambiguous. Trimming shortened V by 1 base and J by 1 base, and 4 bases separated the two germline ends. The length of the CDR3 is 13 residues. Germline loops: CDR1 LGHNA, CDR2 YSLEER. The DNA of the CDR3 is TGCGCCAGCAGCCAAGGAGAGAACACTGAAGCTTTCTTT. Its protein product is CASSQGENTEAFF.

V is TRBV6-5 and J is TRBJ1-1; 9 positions match TRBD1. CDR3 size: 14 residues. V was pared by 6 bases and J by 6 bases, with 8 bases of the junction left unmatched. CDR1 and CDR2 (germline): MNHEY, SVGAGI. The CDR3 DNA sequence: TGTGCCAGCAGAACCGGACAGGGGTCCCCTGAAGCTTTCTTT. Amino acids: CASRTGQGSPEAFF.

V is TRBV28 and J is TRBJ1-5, with 9 bases matching TRBD1. The CDR3 sequence is 15 residues long. V trimming: 4 bases; J trimming: 6 bases; junction bases outside the gene matches: 7. Germline CDR1 reads MDHEN; CDR2 reads SYDVKM. The CDR3 region has the DNA TGTGCCAGCAGTTCCCCGGGACAGGGATCTCAGCCCCAGCATTTT. This gives the protein CASSSPGQGSQPQHF. The full variable domain, with the rest looked up from reference TRBV28 and TRBJ1-5, is DVKVTQSSRYLVKRTGEKVFLECVQDMDHENMFWYRQDPGLGLRLIYFSYDVKMKEKGDIPEGYSVSREKKERFSLILESASTNQTSMYLCASSSPGQGSQPQHFGDGTRLSIL.

This clone turned up a few times. The rearrangement uses TRBV6-1 and TRBJ2-2; 9 bases map to TRBD1. In germline, CDR1 is MNHNS, CDR2 SASEGT. With V trimmed by 1 base and J by 3 bases, 0 bases remained unmatched. The CDR3 totals 15 residues. CDR3 sequence reads: CASSEGTGDTGELFF. CDR3 coding DNA: TGTGCCAGCAGTGAAGGGACAGGGGACACCGGGGAGCTGTTTTTT.

The V gene is TRBV6-5, the J gene TRBJ2-2; D gene uncertain. CDR1 is MNHEY and CDR2 is SVGAGI in the germline V gene. CDR3 length: 14 amino acids. Trimming removed 2 bases at V and 7 bases at J, with 11 bases between. The CDR3 nucleotides read TGTGCCAGCAGTTACAGTTCAGGAATCGGGGAGCTGTTTTTT. This encodes CASSYSSGIGELFF.

J is TRBJ1-1 and V is TRBV5-4; TRBD1 matches at 7 bases. The CDR3 extends over 13 amino acids. The V and J ends lost 6 bases and 1 base, in that order; junction bases with no gene match: 3. Germline loops: CDR1 SGHNT, CDR2 YYREEE (reference sequence). CDR3 sequence: CASTYRGNTEAFF. CDR3 sequence (DNA): TGTGCCAGCACCTACAGGGGGAACACTGAAGCTTTCTTT. Supplemented by reference TRBV5-4 and TRBJ1-1, the full variable domain reads ETGVTQSPTHLIKTRGQQVTLRCSSQSGHNTVSWYQQALGQGPQFIFQYYREEENGRGNFPPRFSGLQFPNYSSELNVNALELDDSALYLCASTYRGNTEAFFGQGTRLTVV.